Each of the 27 T cell receptor beta chains below was sequenced from the same sample in a study of cytomegalovirus exposure and HLA in healthy donors. The PCR had 60 Vbeta and 13 Jbeta primers. The assay was immunoSEQ multiplex PCR, and TCRdb's table has in-frame clones only and misses some. The sample table sets out some 110,000 clones. The sample taken for sequencing was PBMCs. The receptors were gathered from a man aged 35-49 years in good health and CMV-seropositive.

The chain employs TRBV29-1 and TRBJ2-5; the D gene is possibly TRBD2 (6 bases). The CDR3 covers 14 residues. Germline V gives CDR1 SQVTM, CDR2 ANQGSEA. V was cut by 6 bases and J by 5 bases, with 19 bases left in between. The CDR3 coding sequence is TGCAGCGTGGGGGGAATAGCGAGGCGGGAGACCCAGTACTTC. This sequence encodes CSVGGIARRETQYF.

The J gene is TRBJ2-3, the V gene TRBV6-5; D might be TRBD2 (6 bases). The CDR3 sequence is 14 residues long. Germline CDR1 MNHEY, CDR2 SVGAGI. Trimming pared 2 bases from V and 2 bases from J, leaving 8 bases between. The CDR3 loop is CASSYGGFTDTQYF. The CDR3 DNA sequence: TGTGCCAGCAGTTACGGGGGGTTCACAGATACGCAGTATTTT.

The rearrangement links TRBV5-5 to TRBJ2-7; TRBD2 aligns across 11 bases. V shed 1 base, J shed 6 bases, and the junction held 3 bases outside the gene matches. Germline loops: CDR1 SGHKS, CDR2 YYEKEE (reference sequence). The CDR3 totals 14 residues. CDR3 residues: CASSLTLAGVEQYF. CDR3 sequence (DNA): TGTGCCAGCAGCTTGACACTAGCGGGAGTCGAGCAGTACTTC. The full variable domain, its missing parts supplied by reference TRBV5-5 and TRBJ2-7, is DAGVTQSPTHLIKTRGQQVTLRCSPISGHKSVSWYQQVLGQGPQFIFQYYEKEERGRGNFPDRFSARQFPNYSSELNVNALLLGDSALYLCASSLTLAGVEQYFGPGTRLTVT.

The chain employs TRBV7-3 and TRBJ2-3; TRBD2 agrees at 9 bases. The V gene end was trimmed by 0 bases and the J gene end by 3 bases; junction bases not matched to a gene: 7. Germline V lookup: CDR1 SGHTA, CDR2 FQGTGA. This CDR3 has 17 residues. CDR3 nucleotide sequence: TGTGCCAGCAGCTTAACGGCTAGCGGGAAGGGGACAGATACGCAGTATTTT. It yields the protein CASSLTASGKGTDTQYF.

This chain uses TRBV7-9 with TRBJ1-5; D is perhaps TRBD1 (6 bases). This CDR3 has 13 amino acids. Germline V gene lookup returns CDR1 SEHNR and CDR2 FQNEAQ (reference sequence). The V end lost 5 bases, the J end lost 6 bases, and 11 bases lay between the germline ends. This CDR3 is CASSTTGFQPQHF. The CDR3 region has the DNA TGTGCCAGCAGCACCACAGGGTTTCAGCCCCAGCATTTT.

CDR3 sequence (DNA): TGTGCCAGCAGCTTGGGGGGCGGAAGCACAGATACGCAGTATTTT. Translating it yields CASSLGGGSTDTQYF. The genes are TRBV5-4 and TRBJ2-3, with D perhaps matching TRBD1 (5 bases). Germline V gene sequence: CDR1 SGHNT, CDR2 YYREEE (reference sequence). Trimming cost V 0 bases and J 0 bases, with 8 bases left between them. This CDR3 has 15 amino acids. The variable domain in full, completed from reference TRBV5-4 and TRBJ2-3, reads ETGVTQSPTHLIKTRGQQVTLRCSSQSGHNTVSWYQQALGQGPQFIFQYYREEENGRGNFPPRFSGLQFPNYSSELNVNALELDDSALYLCASSLGGGSTDTQYFGPGTRLTVL.

The chain carries TRBV29-1 and TRBJ2-4, with a weak D call TRBD2 (6 bases). Deletions cut 2 bases from V and 3 bases from J, with 11 bases between. This CDR3 comprises 14 residues. Germline V gene sequence: CDR1 SQVTM, CDR2 ANQGSEA. CDR3 in amino acids: CSVEWEDVKNIQYF. CDR3 in DNA: TGCAGCGTTGAATGGGAGGATGTCAAAAACATTCAGTACTTC.

The genes are TRBV7-9 and TRBJ1-4; the match to TRBD1 covers 9 bases. The CDR3 is 15 amino acids. Germline assignment: CDR1 SEHNR and CDR2 FQNEAQ (reference sequence). Trimming took 5 bases from V and 8 from J; bases not matched to a gene: 9. CDR3 sequence (DNA): TGTGCCAGCAGCCCCGGGGACAGGGACGACGAAAAACTGTTTTTT. Amino acid sequence: CASSPGDRDDEKLFF.

The chain recombines TRBV7-2 with TRBJ1-4, with a possible D match to TRBD1 (6 bases). V was shortened by 3 bases and J by 8 bases, with 16 bases between the two germline ends. This CDR3 is 15 amino acids long. Looked up from germline, CDR1 is SGHTA and CDR2 is FQGNSA. DNA of the CDR3: TGTGCCAGCAGCTTCCTATCAGGGGAATTGGAAAAACTGTTTTTT. Translated, it gives CASSFLSGELEKLFF.

The chain joins TRBV9 to TRBJ2-7; TRBD2 matches at 12 bases. The germline V gene encodes CDR1 SGDLS and CDR2 YYNGEE. This CDR3 is 15 amino acids long. J gave up 6 bases and V 0 bases, and 4 bases lay outside the gene matches. CDR3 in amino acids: CASSVGLAGAGEQYF. CDR3 in DNA: TGTGCCAGCAGCGTAGGACTAGCGGGAGCCGGCGAGCAGTACTTC.

This chain connects TRBV28 to TRBJ1-1; 10 bases line up with TRBD1. Germline values: CDR1 MDHEN, CDR2 SYDVKM. CDR3 size: 13 residues. With V trimmed by 6 bases and J by 9 bases, 7 bases remained unmatched. For the CDR3, the DNA is TGTGCCAGCAGGAACGACAGGGGGCGCAAAGCTTTCTTT. It specifies CASRNDRGRKAFF.

Comments on this clone: The junction differs from germline at one of its ends, possibly a read error. This rearrangement joins TRBV5-1 to TRBJ2-6, with D tentatively TRBD1 (6 bases). Germline loops: CDR1 SGHRS, CDR2 YFSETQ. CDR3 length equals 13 residues. CDR3: CAGSLRVGQRATF. The CDR3 DNA sequence: TGCGCCGGCAGCTTGAGAGTGGGACAAAGAGCGACTTTC.

V is TRBV29-1 and J is TRBJ1-2, with 8 bases that match TRBD1. This CDR3 has 15 amino acids. The germline gives CDR1 SQVTM, CDR2 ANQGSEA. V lost 1 base to trimming and J lost 6 bases; unmatched junction nucleotides: 10. The DNA of the CDR3 is TGCAGCGTTGAAGTCGGCACGGACAGGGCCCATGGCTACACCTTC. Protein sequence: CSVEVGTDRAHGYTF.

CDR3 coding DNA: TGCAGCGTCCTCGATCTCAGGGACAGGGGGCTAGGGGAAGGGTACAATGAGCAGTTCTTC. Its translation is CSVLDLRDRGLGEGYNEQFF. The chain joins TRBV29-1 to TRBJ2-1, with 12 bases aligning to TRBD1. The CDR3 spans 20 residues. The trim removed 6 bases at V and 4 bases at J, leaving 22 bases unmatched. Germline values: CDR1 SQVTM, CDR2 ANQGSEA.

The CDR3 DNA reads TGTGCCTGGAGTCGGGACACTAATCAGCCCCAGCATTTT. Translation: CAWSRDTNQPQHF. The rearrangement links TRBV30 to TRBJ1-5, with D possibly TRBD1 on 6 matching bases. The CDR3 consists of 13 residues. Per the germline V gene, CDR1 is GTSNPN and CDR2 is SVGIG (reference sequence). V was clipped by 2 bases and J by 4 bases, with 9 bases between them.

The CDR3 nucleotides read TGCAGCGTTGAAAACACAGGGAGCTCCTACGAGCAGTACTTC. This translates into CSVENTGSSYEQYF. This chain uses TRBV29-1 with TRBJ2-7; a weak D match, TRBD1 (6 bases). V lost 2 bases and J 0 bases, leaving 11 bases between the germline ends. Germline values: CDR1 SQVTM, CDR2 ANQGSEA. CDR3 size: 14 residues.

The chain recombines TRBV27 with TRBJ1-1; 9 positions match TRBD1. The CDR3 has 14 amino acids. CDR1 is MNHEY and CDR2 is SMNVEV in the germline V gene (reference sequence). The V gene end was trimmed by 6 bases and the J gene end by 11 bases; junction bases not matched to a gene: 13. CDR3 region: CASRSLGTGFDAFF. CDR3 in DNA: TGTGCCAGCAGATCCCTGGGGACAGGGTTTGACGCTTTCTTT.

On this clone: This same CDR3 is encoded by further DNA sequences in the sample. V is TRBV29-1 and J is TRBJ2-5, with TRBD1 matching over 10 bases. V lost 1 base to trimming and J lost 4 bases; unmatched junction nucleotides: 6. The CDR3 runs to 15 residues. The V gene's germline CDR1 is SQVTM and CDR2 ANQGSEA. CDR3 in DNA: TGCAGCGTTGAAGGAGACAGGGGGCGGGCAGAGACCCAGTACTTC. Encoded protein: CSVEGDRGRAETQYF.

This chain joins TRBV5-6 and TRBJ2-1, with TRBD2 matching 7 bases. Germline lookup yields CDR1 SGHDT and CDR2 YYEEEE. The ends lost 2 bases at V and 10 bases at J; junction bases unmatched: 3. CDR3 length: 12 amino acids. CDR3 residues: CASSFGLVEQFF. CDR3 DNA sequence: TGTGCCAGCAGCTTCGGACTAGTCGAGCAGTTCTTC.

This chain links TRBV5-5 with TRBJ1-2; TRBD1 matches at 9 bases. The trim removed 0 bases at V and 8 bases at J, leaving 17 bases unmatched. The CDR3 runs to 18 residues. Germline loops: CDR1 SGHKS, CDR2 YYEKEE (reference sequence). The CDR3 DNA is TGTGCCAGCAGCTTGGTGTCTAATGGCCTACAGGGGGCAAAAGGCTACACCTTC. This codes for CASSLVSNGLQGAKGYTF.

Concerning this clone itself: Here the CDR3 omits its conserved ending phenylalanine or tryptophan, so a read error is the likely source. The chain links TRBV29-1 to TRBJ2-7; 12 bases align to TRBD1. The J segment lost 3 bases and the V segment lost 6 bases, leaving 3 bases of the junction unmatched. This CDR3 contains 13 residues. CDR1 is SQVTM and CDR2 is ANQGSEA in the germline V gene. The CDR3 DNA is TGCAGCGTGAGGGACAGGGGGCTCTACGAGCAGTACCTC. It codes for CSVRDRGLYEQYL.

The V call is TRBV14, the J call TRBJ2-3; TRBD2 agrees at 8 bases. With 1 base clipped from V and 1 base from J, the junction kept 4 bases outside the gene matches. Germline loops: CDR1 SGHDN, CDR2 FVKESK. The CDR3 has 16 residues. The CDR3 nucleotides read TGTGCCAGCAGCCAAGGATCCGGGAGGGGCACAGATACGCAGTATTTT. As protein: CASSQGSGRGTDTQYF.

This chain joins TRBV5-5 and TRBJ2-3, with TRBD1 matching 8 bases. Germline V CDR1 and CDR2: SGHKS, YYEKEE (reference sequence). With V trimmed by 2 bases and J by 0 bases, 5 bases remained unmatched. The CDR3 loop spans 16 amino acids. The CDR3 coding sequence is TGTGCCAGCAGCTTTGGCGACAGGGGAAGCACAGATACGCAGTATTTT. It yields the protein CASSFGDRGSTDTQYF.

The chain uses TRBV29-1 and TRBJ2-1; possible D gene TRBD2, 5 bases. The CDR3 spans 12 residues. The V gene's germline CDR1 is SQVTM and CDR2 ANQGSEA. V was clipped by 7 bases and J by 2 bases, with 9 bases between them. The CDR3 region has the DNA TGCAGCGGCGGGCCTACCTACAATGAGCAGTTCTTC. Translation: CSGGPTYNEQFF.

This rearrangement joins TRBV27 to TRBJ2-7, with 7 nucleotides matching TRBD1. Germline loops: CDR1 MNHEY, CDR2 SMNVEV (reference sequence). The CDR3 totals 14 residues. The ends lost 3 bases at V and 2 bases at J; junction bases unmatched: 4. CDR3 loop: CASSFVTGPYEQYF. The CDR3 nucleotides read TGTGCCAGCAGTTTTGTGACAGGGCCCTACGAGCAGTACTTC.

The chain links TRBV5-6 to TRBJ2-1; D is perhaps TRBD2 (6 bases). Germline CDR1 SGHDT, CDR2 YYEEEE. The CDR3 extends over 15 amino acids. Deletions cut 4 bases from V and 5 bases from J, with 16 bases between. Here the CDR3 reads CASSLGLASNNEQFF. In nucleotides, the CDR3 is TGTGCCAGCAGCCTGGGGCTAGCGAGTAACAATGAGCAGTTCTTC.

In DNA, the CDR3 is TGTGCCAGCTCAACAGATACTGGAAACACCATATATTTT. This translates into CASSTDTGNTIYF. This chain joins TRBV18 and TRBJ1-3; D remains ambiguous. The CDR3 extends over 13 amino acids. The germline CDR1 and CDR2 sequences are KGHSH and LQKENI. Trimming took 5 bases from V and 2 from J, leaving 7 bases between them.